What follows is one TCR beta chain and its context. Its antigen is unknown. This entry is derived from a study of beta chain features in type 1 diabetes. All of the isolated RNA was reverse transcribed, so expressed TCRB transcripts were sequenced. TCRdb's table, derived via immunoSEQ multiplex PCR, lists solely in-frame clones and lacks some. The table lists about 660,000 clones, over 11% of them singletons. Whole-study findings and limits: Shorter TCRB CDR3s, moderately but significantly so, marked every one of the four CD4+ subsets in Type 1 diabetes patients.

Sequencing was done on a sample of naive CD4+ T cells from blood. The sequence came from a man aged 18 to 35 with type 1 diabetes.

CDR3 loop: CASSYDSDPFTEAFF. CDR3 in DNA: TGTGCCAGCAGCTATGACAGCGACCCCTTCACTGAAGCTTTCTTT. The rearrangement links TRBV7-2 to TRBJ1-1, with D possibly matching TRBD1 (5 bases). Germline V gene lookup returns CDR1 SGHTA and CDR2 FQGNSA. Trimming took off 4 bases at V and 4 bases at J, with 16 bases between the two ends. The CDR3 contains 15 residues.